The source of this T cell receptor (beta chain) is a study of cytomegalovirus exposure and HLA in healthy donors. Whole-study results and caveats: In vitro testing confirmed a few CMV-associated chains as specific for CMV antigens. Subsequent analysis revealed that first-cohort TCR clusters tended to co-occur in the 100 to 150 validation repertoires.

Some clones are missing from TCRdb's copy, which holds only in-frame ones; the method was immunoSEQ multiplex PCR. The table has approximately 46,000 clones, 80% to 95% seen once. Comment on this clone: The antigen is unknown.

The receptor was derived from a woman under 30 in good health and CMV-seronegative. Sequenced sample: PBMCs.

The CDR3 protein is CASTLTERTDQETQYF. The DNA for the CDR3 is TGTGCCAGCACGCTCACAGAAAGGACAGATCAAGAGACCCAGTACTTC. This sequence joins TRBV2 and TRBJ2-5; perhaps TRBD1 as D (6 bases). The germline gives CDR1 SNHLY, CDR2 FYNNEI. The CDR3 covers 16 residues. V gave up 7 bases and J gave up 2 bases, with 20 bases separating them.